The clone carrying this T cell receptor beta chain was recorded a few times. Its target is unknown. This entry belongs to a study of T-cell reconstitution after alpha-beta-depleted transplantation in children. Whole-study results and caveats: After one year, T-cell counts and TCRbeta diversity mostly came from new T cells. Surviving thymic progenitors and recipient T cells were the source of high TCRbeta diversity at day 60 in some patients. Several hundred expanded graft clones reportedly supplied alpha-beta T cells about two months after transplant.

TCRbeta library construction was performed incorporating unique molecular identifiers. TCRdb analysed the PCR reads with MiXCR anew, one entry per CDR3 protein. This table has hundreds of thousands of distinct CDR3 sequences, 15% to 20% appearing once. With 2 bases removed from V and 2 bases from J, the gap between germline ends came to 9 bases. The germline CDR1 and CDR2 sequences are MGHDK and SYGVNS. The CDR3 is 14 residues long. The rearrangement joins TRBV25-1 to TRBJ2-5; tentatively, D is TRBD1 (5 bases). The sequencing used PBMCs, mostly from graft donor cells, collected 360 days after TCRalphabeta/CD19-depleted stem cell transplant. This clonotype was obtained from a boy younger than two who had a stem cell transplant for Wiskott-Aldrich syndrome, so the T cells may come from the graft donor. CDR3 sequence: CASSEIRQQETQYF. Here the CDR3 DNA reads TGTGCCAGCAGTGAAATCCGACAGCAAGAGACCCAGTACTTC. Variable domain in full (rest from reference TRBV25-1 and TRBJ2-5): EADIYQTPRYLVIGTGKKITLECSQTMGHDKMYWYQQDPGMELHLIHYSYGVNSTEKGDLSSESTVSRIRTEHFPLTLESARPSHTSQYLCASSEIRQQETQYFGPGTRLLVL.